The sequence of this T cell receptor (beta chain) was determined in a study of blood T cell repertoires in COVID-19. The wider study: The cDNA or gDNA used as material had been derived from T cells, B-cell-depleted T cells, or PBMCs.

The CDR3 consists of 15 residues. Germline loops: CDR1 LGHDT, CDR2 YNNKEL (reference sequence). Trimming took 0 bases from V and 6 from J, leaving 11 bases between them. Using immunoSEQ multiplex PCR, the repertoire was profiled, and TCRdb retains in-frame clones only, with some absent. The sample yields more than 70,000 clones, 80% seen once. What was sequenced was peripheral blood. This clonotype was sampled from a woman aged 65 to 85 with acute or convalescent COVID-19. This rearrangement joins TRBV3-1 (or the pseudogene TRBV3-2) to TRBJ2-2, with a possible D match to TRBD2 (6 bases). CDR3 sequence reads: CASSQDWRGSGELFF. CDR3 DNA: TGTGCCAGCAGCCAAGATTGGAGGGGCTCCGGGGAGCTGTTTTTT.